The clone carrying this T cell receptor (beta chain) was counted once. Its antigen remains unknown. Germline V CDR1 and CDR2: GTSNPN, SVGIG (reference sequence). The junction had 6 bases not matched to a gene; V was cut back by 8 bases and J by 1 base. The CDR3 length is 13 residues. The sample originates from a study of radiotherapy plus CTLA-4 blockade in lung cancer. Study overall: Objective responses were seen in around 17% of patients, disease control in around 30%.

Using immunoSEQ multiplex PCR, the repertoire was profiled, and TCRdb retains in-frame clones only, with some absent. Of about 120,000 clones in the sample, about nine tenths were seen once. Findings of the study overall: Expansion of tumor-derived TCR clones was observed in blood after radiotherapy plus ipilimumab.

The receptor comes from a human donor with non-small cell lung cancer that progressed on radiotherapy plus ipilimumab. The sequencing here drew on peripheral blood, taken from a patient treated with radiotherapy plus ipilimumab. The chain combines TRBV30 with TRBJ2-3; 7 bases map to TRBD2. The CDR3 spells CAHPREGTDTQYF. CDR3 sequence (DNA): TGTGCCCACCCTCGGGAGGGCACAGATACGCAGTATTTT. Full variable domain (remainder filled in from reference TRBV30 and TRBJ2-3): SQTIHQWPATLVQPVGSPLSLECTVEGTSNPNLYWYRQAAGRGLQLLFYSVGIGQISSEVPQNLSASRPQDRQFILSSKKLLLSDSGFYLCAHPREGTDTQYFGPGTRLTVL.